The clone carrying this TCR beta chain was seen a handful of times. TCRdb used MiXCR to reprocess the 5' RACE reads, holding one entry per CDR3 protein. The repertoire includes roughly 70,000 distinct CDR3 sequences, 8% to 10% of them detected once, and roughly 1.8% sits in the top ten. The V end lost 4 bases, the J end lost 3 bases, and 4 bases lay between the germline ends. The V gene's germline CDR1 is MGHDK and CDR2 SYGVNS. The CDR3 has 11 amino acids. The data derive from a study of spatial heterogeneity in lung cancer. Sample time point: blood at routine non-recurrence follow-up after resection.

The V call is TRBV25-1, the J call TRBJ2-7; D gene uncertain. The sequence was obtained from a female donor with early-stage non-small cell lung cancer. The sequencing used PBMCs, collected at follow-up. This CDR3 is CASSAFYEQYF. Here the CDR3 DNA reads TGTGCCAGCAGTGCCTTCTACGAGCAGTACTTC.